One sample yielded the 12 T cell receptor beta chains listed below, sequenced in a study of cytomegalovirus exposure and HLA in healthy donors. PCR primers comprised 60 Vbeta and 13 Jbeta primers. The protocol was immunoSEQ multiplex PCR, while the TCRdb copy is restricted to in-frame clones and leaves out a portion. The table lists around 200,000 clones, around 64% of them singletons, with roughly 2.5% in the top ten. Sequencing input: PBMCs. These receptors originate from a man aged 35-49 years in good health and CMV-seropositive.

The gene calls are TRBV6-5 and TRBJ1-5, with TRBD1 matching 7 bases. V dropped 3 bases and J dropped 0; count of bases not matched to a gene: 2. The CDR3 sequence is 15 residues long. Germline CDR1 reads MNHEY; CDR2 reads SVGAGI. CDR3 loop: CASSYRQGSNQPQHF. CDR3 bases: TGTGCCAGCAGTTATCGACAGGGTAGCAATCAGCCCCAGCATTTT.

The CDR3 region is CASSSNREGETQYF. CDR3 sequence (DNA): TGTGCCAGCAGCTCGAACAGGGAGGGAGAGACCCAGTACTTC. V is TRBV11-3 and J is TRBJ2-5; D may be TRBD2 (7 bases). Germline V gene data show CDR1 as SGHNT and CDR2 as YENEEA. Trimming removed 4 bases from V and 4 bases from J, with 13 bases in between. CDR3 size: 14 residues. The complete variable domain, with remaining parts taken from reference TRBV11-3 and TRBJ2-5, reads EAGVVQSPRYKIIEKKQPVAFWCNPISGHNTLYWYLQNLGQGPELLIRYENEEAVDDSQLPKDRFSAERLKGVDSTLKIQPAELGDSAVYLCASSSNREGETQYFGPGTRLLVL.

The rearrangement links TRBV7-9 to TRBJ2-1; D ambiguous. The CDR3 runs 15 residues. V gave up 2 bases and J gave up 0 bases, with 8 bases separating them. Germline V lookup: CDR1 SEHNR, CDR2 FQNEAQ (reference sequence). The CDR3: CASSLTRLSYNEQFF. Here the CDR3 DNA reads TGTGCCAGCAGCTTAACGCGTCTCTCCTACAATGAGCAGTTCTTC.

The CDR3 DNA follows: TGTGCTAGTGGTCCGTCACCGGGACAGGGGGCCTTCCACAAGATCTACGAGCAGTACTTC. This codes for CASGPSPGQGAFHKIYEQYF. V usage is TRBV12-5 and J usage is TRBJ2-7, with 12 bases aligning to TRBD1. The CDR3 runs to 20 residues. Germline CDR1 LGHNT, CDR2 FRNRAP. J was trimmed by 3 bases and V by 5 bases; bases with no gene match: 20.

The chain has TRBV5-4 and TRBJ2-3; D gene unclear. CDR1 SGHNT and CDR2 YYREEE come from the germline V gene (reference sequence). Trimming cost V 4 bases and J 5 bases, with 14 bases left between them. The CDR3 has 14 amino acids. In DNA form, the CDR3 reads TGTGCCAGCAGCCCGCCGAGTGAGGAAGATACGCAGTATTTT. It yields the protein CASSPPSEEDTQYF.

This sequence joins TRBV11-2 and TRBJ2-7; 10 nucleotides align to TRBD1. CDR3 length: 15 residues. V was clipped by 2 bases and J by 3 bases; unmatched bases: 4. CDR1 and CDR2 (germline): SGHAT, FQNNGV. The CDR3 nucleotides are TGTGCCAGCAGCTTACCCCGGGACAGGGGCTACGAGCAGTACTTC. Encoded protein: CASSLPRDRGYEQYF. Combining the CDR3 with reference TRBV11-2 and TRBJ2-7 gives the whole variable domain EAGVAQSPRYKIIEKRQSVAFWCNPISGHATLYWYQQILGQGPKLLIQFQNNGVVDDSQLPKDRFSAERLKGVDSTLKIQPAKLEDSAVYLCASSLPRDRGYEQYFGPGTRLTVT.

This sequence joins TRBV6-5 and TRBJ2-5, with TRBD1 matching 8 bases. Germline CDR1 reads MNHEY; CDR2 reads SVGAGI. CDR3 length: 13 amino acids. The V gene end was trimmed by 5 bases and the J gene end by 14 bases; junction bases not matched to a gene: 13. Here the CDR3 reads CASSGAHRQGLYF. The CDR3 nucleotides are TGTGCCAGCAGTGGTGCTCATAGACAGGGGCTATACTTC.

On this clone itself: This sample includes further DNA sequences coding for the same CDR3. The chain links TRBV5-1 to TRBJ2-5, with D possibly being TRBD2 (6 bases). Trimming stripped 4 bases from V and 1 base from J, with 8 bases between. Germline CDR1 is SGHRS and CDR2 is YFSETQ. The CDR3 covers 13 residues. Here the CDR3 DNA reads TGCGCCAGCAGCCCCGGGGGCCAAGAGACCCAGTACTTC. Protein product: CASSPGGQETQYF.

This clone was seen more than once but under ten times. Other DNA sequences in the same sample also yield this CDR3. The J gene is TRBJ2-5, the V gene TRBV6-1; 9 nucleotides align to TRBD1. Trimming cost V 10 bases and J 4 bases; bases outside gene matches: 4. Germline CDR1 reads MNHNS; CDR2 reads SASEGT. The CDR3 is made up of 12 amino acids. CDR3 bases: TGTGCCACTACAGGGGGCGGAGAGACCCAGTACTTC. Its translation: CATTGGGETQYF.

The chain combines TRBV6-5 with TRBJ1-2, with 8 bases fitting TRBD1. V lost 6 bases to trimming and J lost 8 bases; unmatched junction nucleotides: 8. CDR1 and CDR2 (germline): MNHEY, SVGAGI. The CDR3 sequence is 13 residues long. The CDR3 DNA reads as TGTGCCAGCAGCGTGGACAGGGCGGGAGGCTACACCTTC. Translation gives CASSVDRAGGYTF.

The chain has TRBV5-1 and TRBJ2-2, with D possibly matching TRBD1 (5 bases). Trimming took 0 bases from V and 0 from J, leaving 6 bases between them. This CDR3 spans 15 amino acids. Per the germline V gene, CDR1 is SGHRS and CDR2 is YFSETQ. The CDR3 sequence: CASSLGQSNTGELFF. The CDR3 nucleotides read TGCGCCAGCAGCTTGGGACAGTCGAACACCGGGGAGCTGTTTTTT.

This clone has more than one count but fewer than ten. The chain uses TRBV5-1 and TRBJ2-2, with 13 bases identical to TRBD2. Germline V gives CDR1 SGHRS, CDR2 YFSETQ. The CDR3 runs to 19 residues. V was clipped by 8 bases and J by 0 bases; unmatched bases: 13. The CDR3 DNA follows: TGCGCCAGTGCGAACCGACTAGCGGGGGGTATCGCGAACACCGGGGAGCTGTTTTTT. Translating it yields CASANRLAGGIANTGELFF.